Here is one T cell receptor (beta chain) with its context. The data were taken from a study of blood T cell repertoires in COVID-19. The ends lost 3 bases at V and 8 bases at J; junction bases unmatched: 6. CDR1 and CDR2 (germline): SGHAT, FQNNGV. This CDR3 region has 15 residues. Clones were read by immunoSEQ multiplex PCR, and TCRdb kept only the in-frame ones, dropping some. The table lists 140,000 to 150,000 clones, around four fifths of them singletons. The V and J genes are TRBV11-2 and TRBJ2-1; 11 bases fit TRBD1. The sequenced sample was peripheral blood. This clonotype was obtained from a human donor in a cohort sampled during active COVID-19. Here the CDR3 DNA reads TGTGCCAGCAGCTTGTGGGACAGGGGGTCGCATGAGCAGTTCTTC. Its protein is CASSLWDRGSHEQFF.